This T cell receptor beta chain was sequenced for a study of T cell repertoires in cytomegalovirus infection. Looking at the study overall: CMV epitopes, recently identified HLA-C-restricted and well-studied HLA-B-restricted, were used. Public TCR beta signatures marked donors with CMV infection and the matching HLA. Study findings and constraints: CMV-specific TCR beta clonotypes restricted by HLA-C dominated the ex vivo response.

Comment on this clonotype: Its matching antigen is unknown.

TCRdb processed the reads anew with MiXCR; each CDR3 protein has one entry. The sample includes roughly 990,000 distinct CDR3 sequences, approximately 30% of them seen just once. This material consisted of cultured CD8+ T cells from PBMCs, taken from culture after CMV antigen stimulation. This TCR was sampled from a human donor in good health (CMV status not recorded). Some clones in this sample may be carry-over from other donors' samples.

In DNA form, the CDR3 reads TGTGCCAGCAGTTCGACAGGGGTCGGCTATGGCTACACCTTC. This codes for CASSSTGVGYGYTF. The genes are TRBV27 and TRBJ1-2; 8 bases map to TRBD1. V lost 4 bases, J lost 4 bases, and 5 bases stayed unmatched. CDR3 length: 14 residues. Germline V lookup: CDR1 MNHEY, CDR2 SMNVEV (reference sequence).